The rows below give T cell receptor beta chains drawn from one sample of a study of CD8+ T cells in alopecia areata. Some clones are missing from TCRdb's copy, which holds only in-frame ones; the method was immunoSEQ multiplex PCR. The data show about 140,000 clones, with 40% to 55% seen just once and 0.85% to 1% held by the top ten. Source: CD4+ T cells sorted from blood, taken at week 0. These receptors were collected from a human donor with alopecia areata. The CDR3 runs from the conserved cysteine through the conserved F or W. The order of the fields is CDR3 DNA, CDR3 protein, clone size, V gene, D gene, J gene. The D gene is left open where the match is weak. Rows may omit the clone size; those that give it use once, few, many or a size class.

CDR3nt: TGTGCCAGCAGCCAAGAGGGTCGAGGTTATGGCTACACCTTC; CDR3aa: CASSQEGRGYGYTF; abundance: NA; v_gene: TRBV4-2; d_gene: NA; j_gene: TRBJ1-2
CDR3nt: TGCAGCATGGGACTACCATCCAATGAGCAGTTCTTC; CDR3aa: CSMGLPSNEQFF; abundance: NA; v_gene: TRBV29-1; d_gene: TRBD2; j_gene: TRBJ2-1
CDR3nt: TGTGCCAGTAGTATTCCCTACGAGGGGCGGGGGAACACTGAAGCTTTCTTT; CDR3aa: CASSIPYEGRGNTEAFF; abundance: NA; v_gene: TRBV19; d_gene: NA; j_gene: TRBJ1-1
CDR3nt: TGCGCCAGCAGCCTTGGACACATGAACACCGGGGAGCTGTTTTTT; CDR3aa: CASSLGHMNTGELFF; abundance: NA; v_gene: TRBV5-1; d_gene: NA; j_gene: TRBJ2-2
CDR3nt: TGTGCCTGGAGTCGGGGTAGGGAGACAGATACGCAGTATTTT; CDR3aa: CAWSRGRETDTQYF; abundance: few; v_gene: TRBV30; d_gene: NA; j_gene: TRBJ2-3
CDR3nt: TGTGCCAGCAGTTCTACCGGGACTACCGTTGATGAGCAGTTCTTC; CDR3aa: CASSSTGTTVDEQFF; abundance: once; v_gene: TRBV2; d_gene: TRBD2; j_gene: TRBJ2-1
CDR3nt: TGTGCCAGCAGCAGGGACGGGGACAGGGGGCGTCCGAATACGCAGTATTTT; CDR3aa: CASSRDGDRGRPNTQYF; abundance: NA; v_gene: TRBV5-4; d_gene: TRBD1; j_gene: TRBJ2-3
CDR3nt: TGTGCCAGCAGCGCAGGGAGCGGAGAGACCCAGTACTTC; CDR3aa: CASSAGSGETQYF; abundance: NA; v_gene: TRBV7-6; d_gene: NA; j_gene: TRBJ2-5
CDR3nt: TGTGCCAGCAGTCCCATACGGGGAACAGGGGGTATCGCCAAAAACATTCAGTACTTC; CDR3aa: CASSPIRGTGGIAKNIQYF; abundance: once; v_gene: TRBV27; d_gene: TRBD1; j_gene: TRBJ2-4
CDR3nt: TGTGCCAGCAGTTACGATCCGGGGAGCTCCTACGAGCAGTACTTC; CDR3aa: CASSYDPGSSYEQYF; abundance: once; v_gene: TRBV6-5; d_gene: NA; j_gene: TRBJ2-7
CDR3nt: TGTGCCACCACCTTAGGGCAGGCCCTGAACACTGAAGCTTTCTTT; CDR3aa: CATTLGQALNTEAFF; abundance: NA; v_gene: TRBV15; d_gene: NA; j_gene: TRBJ1-1
CDR3nt: TGTGCCTGCCTATTTGACCTGCAAGCTTTCTTT; CDR3aa: CACLFDLQAFF; abundance: NA; v_gene: TRBV30; d_gene: NA; j_gene: TRBJ1-1
CDR3nt: TGTGCCAGCAGTAGGACGGGAAATCAGCCCCAGCATTTT; CDR3aa: CASSRTGNQPQHF; abundance: NA; v_gene: TRBV6-5; d_gene: NA; j_gene: TRBJ1-5
CDR3nt: TGTGCCAGCAGCTTTCAAGGGCGGACTGAAGCTTTCTTT; CDR3aa: CASSFQGRTEAFF; abundance: NA; v_gene: TRBV11-2; d_gene: NA; j_gene: TRBJ1-1
CDR3nt: TGTGCCAGCAGCGTGGTTGTTACGCGGGACGAGCAGTACTTC; CDR3aa: CASSVVVTRDEQYF; abundance: NA; v_gene: TRBV11-2; d_gene: NA; j_gene: TRBJ2-7
CDR3nt: TGTGCCAGTACAGGGGTCCGCAATCAGCCCCAGCATTTT; CDR3aa: CASTGVRNQPQHF; abundance: NA; v_gene: TRBV19; d_gene: NA; j_gene: TRBJ1-5
CDR3nt: TGCGCCAGCAGCCAACGGACAGGACGTTTTGGCGAGACCCAGTACTTC; CDR3aa: CASSQRTGRFGETQYF; abundance: few; v_gene: TRBV5-1; d_gene: TRBD1; j_gene: TRBJ2-5
CDR3nt: TGCGCCAGCAGCTTGGGGGCAACTACAGGGAACACTGAAGCTTTCTTT; CDR3aa: CASSLGATTGNTEAFF; abundance: once; v_gene: TRBV5-1; d_gene: NA; j_gene: TRBJ1-1
CDR3nt: TGTGCCAGTAGTACAGCGCGGACATCCTACGAGCAGTACTTC; CDR3aa: CASSTARTSYEQYF; abundance: few; v_gene: TRBV19; d_gene: NA; j_gene: TRBJ2-7
CDR3nt: TGTGCCAGCAGTTACTCGATCAGCCTCGGGGAGCTGTTTTTT; CDR3aa: CASSYSISLGELFF; abundance: NA; v_gene: TRBV6-5; d_gene: NA; j_gene: TRBJ2-2
CDR3nt: TGTGCCAGCGGACTAATCAATAACGAGCAGTTCTTC; CDR3aa: CASGLINNEQFF; abundance: NA; v_gene: TRBV25-1; d_gene: NA; j_gene: TRBJ2-1
CDR3nt: TGTGCCAGCAGTTTATCAGGGTTAGAGGATGGCTACACCTTC; CDR3aa: CASSLSGLEDGYTF; abundance: few; v_gene: TRBV28; d_gene: NA; j_gene: TRBJ1-2
CDR3nt: TGTGCCACCAGCATAGGGACTAGCGGGGCAAAGAATACGCAGTATTTT; CDR3aa: CATSIGTSGAKNTQYF; abundance: NA; v_gene: TRBV15; d_gene: TRBD2; j_gene: TRBJ2-3
CDR3nt: TGTGCCATCAGTGAGGGGGGACTCGTGTCCCAGTACTTC; CDR3aa: CAISEGGLVSQYF; abundance: NA; v_gene: TRBV10-3; d_gene: NA; j_gene: TRBJ2-4
CDR3nt: TGCAGTGCCACCCCCCAGTATACGCAGTATTTT; CDR3aa: CSATPQYTQYF; abundance: NA; v_gene: TRBV20-1; d_gene: NA; j_gene: TRBJ2-3
CDR3nt: TGTGCCTGGAGTTTGGGGACTACCCTCCACGAGCAGTACTTC; CDR3aa: CAWSLGTTLHEQYF; abundance: NA; v_gene: TRBV30; d_gene: TRBD2; j_gene: TRBJ2-7
CDR3nt: TGCAGCGTTGCACCCGCGGGACAGTCCTACGAGCAGTACTTC; CDR3aa: CSVAPAGQSYEQYF; abundance: few; v_gene: TRBV29-1; d_gene: NA; j_gene: TRBJ2-7
CDR3nt: TGTGCCAGCAGCCTACTAGCGGGAGACACAGATACGCAGTATTTT; CDR3aa: CASSLLAGDTDTQYF; abundance: NA; v_gene: TRBV9; d_gene: TRBD2; j_gene: TRBJ2-3
CDR3nt: TGTGCCAGCAGCACAAACAGGGAACAGCCCCAGCATTTT; CDR3aa: CASSTNREQPQHF; abundance: NA; v_gene: TRBV7-8; d_gene: NA; j_gene: TRBJ1-5
CDR3nt: TGTGCCAGCAGCTTTGGGACCAATGAGCAGTTCTTC; CDR3aa: CASSFGTNEQFF; abundance: NA; v_gene: TRBV7-6; d_gene: NA; j_gene: TRBJ2-1
CDR3nt: TGTGCCAGTAGTTCCGGGGCAGGAACCGGGGAGCTGTTTTTT; CDR3aa: CASSSGAGTGELFF; abundance: NA; v_gene: TRBV19; d_gene: NA; j_gene: TRBJ2-2
CDR3nt: TGTGCCAGTAGCAGAGGGACAGGGTCGATGTACACCGGGGAGCTGTTTTTT; CDR3aa: CASSRGTGSMYTGELFF; abundance: NA; v_gene: TRBV19; d_gene: TRBD1; j_gene: TRBJ2-2
CDR3nt: TGTGCCAGCAGCTTATTAACCGGGACAGGGCCAGATACGCAGTATTTT; CDR3aa: CASSLLTGTGPDTQYF; abundance: NA; v_gene: TRBV7-9; d_gene: TRBD1; j_gene: TRBJ2-3
CDR3nt: TGTGCCTGGAGCCAGTCAGGGCGCGAGCAGTACTTC; CDR3aa: CAWSQSGREQYF; abundance: NA; v_gene: TRBV30; d_gene: NA; j_gene: TRBJ2-7
CDR3nt: TGTGCCTGGAGTCCCGGGCCTTTAAACACTGAAGCTTTCTTT; CDR3aa: CAWSPGPLNTEAFF; abundance: NA; v_gene: TRBV30; d_gene: NA; j_gene: TRBJ1-1
CDR3nt: TGCAGCGTTGACGGACTAGCGCCCGGGGAGCTGTTTTTT; CDR3aa: CSVDGLAPGELFF; abundance: NA; v_gene: TRBV29-1; d_gene: TRBD2; j_gene: TRBJ2-2
CDR3nt: TGTGCCTGGAGTGGTGGGCGCCAAGAGACCCAGTACTTC; CDR3aa: CAWSGGRQETQYF; abundance: few; v_gene: TRBV30; d_gene: NA; j_gene: TRBJ2-5